The 10 T cell receptor beta chains below were found in one sample sequenced in a study of blood T cell repertoires in COVID-19 (dated by TCRdb to 2020 to 2022). Receptor libraries were prepared by the immunoSEQ multiplex PCR assay. TCRdb stores this immuneACCESS table with in-frame sequences only. Part of the clones is absent; in the studies checked, under half of the shortfall reflects unresolved V genes, and no reason is known for the rest. Within this sample are 70,000 to 95,000 clones, with roughly 78% of them counted one time only. Of the sample, approximately 40% is held by the ten largest clones. Sequencing input: peripheral blood. The origin of the receptors is a man between 60 and 75 years old with COVID-19, enrolled during active disease.

The chain uses TRBV18 and TRBJ2-5, with TRBD1 identical over 7 bases. The J segment lost 3 bases and the V segment lost 6 bases, leaving 4 bases of the junction unmatched. This CDR3 region has 13 residues. The V gene's germline CDR1 is KGHSH and CDR2 LQKENI. CDR3: CASSTTGEETQYF. The CDR3 DNA sequence: TGTGCCAGCTCGACTACAGGGGAAGAGACCCAGTACTTC.

This chain connects TRBV12-3 or TRBV12-4 to TRBJ1-1; TRBD1 matches 8 bases. V lost 6 bases, J lost 13 bases, and 13 bases stayed unmatched. There are 13 residues in the CDR3. CDR3 region: CASSSRDRTTSFF. The DNA for the CDR3 is TGTGCCAGCAGCAGCCGGGACAGGACGACTAGTTTCTTT.

This clone has at least ten counts. The chain joins TRBV19 to TRBJ1-2; 11 nucleotides match TRBD1. CDR1 and CDR2 (germline): LNHDA, SQIVND (reference sequence). The CDR3 runs 16 residues. With 2 bases clipped from V and 7 bases from J, the junction kept 9 bases outside the gene matches. For the CDR3, the DNA is TGTGCCAGTAGTATATCAGGACAGGGGGCCTCGCGTGGCTACACCTTC. It yields the protein CASSISGQGASRGYTF.

V usage is TRBV6-5 and J usage is TRBJ1-2, with D possibly being TRBD1 (5 bases). The V end lost 4 bases, the J end lost 4 bases, and 7 bases lay between the germline ends. The CDR3 consists of 12 residues. Germline V gives CDR1 MNHEY, CDR2 SVGAGI. The CDR3 loop is CASSSDSYGYTF. For the CDR3, the DNA is TGTGCCAGCAGTTCAGACAGCTATGGCTACACCTTC.

This chain connects TRBV2 to TRBJ2-2; 11 bases align to TRBD2. This CDR3 has 14 amino acids. Trimming took 6 bases from V and 7 from J; bases not matched to a gene: 4. Germline V gene data show CDR1 as SNHLY and CDR2 as FYNNEI. CDR3 loop: CASRLAGAGGELFF. The CDR3 coding sequence is TGTGCCAGCAGACTAGCGGGGGCAGGCGGGGAGCTGTTTTTT.

The J gene is TRBJ2-3, the V gene TRBV29-1, with 9 bases lining up with TRBD2. With 4 bases clipped from V and 5 bases from J, the junction kept 4 bases outside the gene matches. Germline assignment: CDR1 SQVTM and CDR2 ANQGSEA. This CDR3 is 13 amino acids long. In nucleotides, the CDR3 is TGCAGCGTTGGCCTAGCGGGAAGAGATACGCAGTATTTT. Protein sequence: CSVGLAGRDTQYF.

V and J are TRBV5-6 and TRBJ1-2; possibly TRBD1 for D (6 bases). Germline values: CDR1 SGHDT, CDR2 YYEEEE. The CDR3 runs 13 residues. Trimming cost V 4 bases and J 4 bases, with 11 bases left between them. CDR3 sequence (DNA): TGTGCCAGCAGCCCTGAAGGGGGCTATGGCTACACCTTC. It encodes CASSPEGGYGYTF.

The table lists this clone with a count of one. V usage is TRBV19 and J usage is TRBJ2-5, with TRBD1 matching 8 bases. This CDR3 is built from 14 residues. V was pared by 6 bases and J by 4 bases, with 7 bases of the junction left unmatched. Germline V gene data show CDR1 as LNHDA and CDR2 as SQIVND (reference sequence). The CDR3: CASRDRGSIETQYF. The CDR3 DNA is TGTGCCAGTAGAGACAGGGGCAGCATAGAGACCCAGTACTTC.

The chain is built from TRBV11-2 and TRBJ2-1; D gene ambiguous. CDR1 and CDR2 from the germline V gene are SGHAT and FQNNGV. The ends were cut back, 2 bases at V and 7 bases at J, with 9 bases in the middle. The length of the CDR3 is 13 residues. CDR3 DNA: TGTGCCAGCAGCTTATTAGGAGTGAATGAGCAGTTCTTC. This encodes CASSLLGVNEQFF.

The V call is TRBV9, the J call TRBJ2-3, with D unclear. Trimming left V 0 bases short and J 4 bases short, with 9 bases between. The length of the CDR3 is 14 residues. The germline V gene has CDR1 SGDLS and CDR2 YYNGEE. The CDR3 nucleotides are TGTGCCAGCAGCGTAGCCCCCCCGGCAGATACGCAGTATTTT. Protein sequence: CASSVAPPADTQYF.